This T cell receptor beta chain was recovered during a study of blood T cell repertoires in COVID-19. Study as a whole: COVID-19 samples collected from the United States, Italy and Spain covered acute and convalescent phases.

The assay was immunoSEQ multiplex PCR, and TCRdb's table has in-frame clones only and misses some. Here the sample spans approximately 300,000 clones, around 89% being singletons. The CDR3 runs 12 residues. Germline V CDR1 and CDR2: LGHDT, YNNKEL (reference sequence). V lost 3 bases, J lost 8 bases, and 5 bases lay in between. With respect to this clone: At the DNA level, this CDR3 is encoded by other sequences in the same sample as well.

Sequencing was performed on peripheral blood. This clonotype was obtained from a woman between 50 and 59 years old with COVID-19, enrolled during active disease. This chain links TRBV3-1 (or the pseudogene TRBV3-2) with TRBJ1-6, with D hard to call. CDR3 residues: CASSQRDSPLHF. For the CDR3, the DNA is TGTGCCAGCAGCCAGCGAGATTCACCCCTCCACTTT.